A selection of T cell receptor beta chains follows, all from one sample in a study of cytomegalovirus exposure and HLA in healthy donors. Clones were read by immunoSEQ multiplex PCR, and TCRdb kept only the in-frame ones, dropping some. This table lists around 71,000 clones. The material sequenced was PBMCs. The receptors come from a woman in her thirties in good health and CMV-seronegative. Each CDR3 is given with its conserved first and last residue. The D gene is left open where the match is weak. Where a row states a size, it is once, few, many or the class of an expanded clone; other rows omit it.

- TRBJ1-2 - TRBV7-9 CASSWSYGYTF TGTGCCAGCAGTTGGAGCTATGGCTACACCTTC
TRBD2 TRBJ2-7 - TRBV30 CAWSVRGLAASEQYF TGTGCCTGGAGTGTAAGGGGACTAGCCGCTTCCGAGCAGTACTTC
- TRBJ2-1 - TRBV9 CASSTQLYNEQFF TGTGCCAGCAGTACGCAACTCTACAATGAGCAGTTCTTC
- TRBJ1-1 - TRBV2 CASSEYSGSAEAFF TGTGCCAGCAGTGAATACTCGGGGAGTGCTGAAGCTTTCTTT
- TRBJ2-7 - TRBV2 CASSEQSYEQYF TGTGCCAGCAGTGAGCAGTCCTACGAGCAGTACTTC
- TRBJ1-2 - TRBV4-1 CASSQGRGGYTF TGCGCCAGCAGCCAAGGGCGGGGAGGCTACACCTTC
- TRBJ2-7 - TRBV4-2 CASSQAGDSYEQYF TGTGCCAGCAGCCAGGCAGGGGATTCCTACGAGCAGTACTTC
- TRBJ2-1 - TRBV6-4 CASSDSAGAGEQFF TGTGCCAGCAGTGACTCGGCGGGGGCGGGAGAGCAGTTCTTC
TRBD1 TRBJ2-1 - TRBV28 CASSPAQYRGFNEQFF TGTGCCAGCAGCCCTGCTCAATACAGGGGGTTCAATGAGCAGTTCTTC
TRBD1 TRBJ2-3 - TRBV7-3 CASSPGGTGVTDTQYF TGTGCCAGCAGCCCAGGAGGGACAGGGGTTACAGATACGCAGTATTTT
- TRBJ2-7 - TRBV25-1 CASSDREAYEQYF TGTGCCAGCAGTGACAGGGAGGCCTACGAGCAGTACTTC
- TRBJ1-1 medium-sized TRBV29-1 CSVEDGPEGETEAFF TGCAGCGTTGAAGATGGCCCAGAGGGGGAGACTGAAGCTTTCTTT
TRBD1 TRBJ1-6 - TRBV28 CASSWDRGPSPLHF TGTGCCAGCAGTTGGGACAGGGGGCCGTCACCCCTCCACTTT
- TRBJ2-1 - TRBV10-1 CASSDTRRNPGEQFF TGCGCCAGCAGTGATACCCGACGAAACCCGGGTGAGCAGTTCTTC
- TRBJ1-3 - TRBV29-1 CSVGTAGNTIYF TGCAGCGTTGGAACAGCTGGAAACACCATATATTTT
TRBD1 TRBJ2-7 - TRBV27 CASSPRTGGYEQYF TGTGCCAGCAGTCCGAGGACAGGGGGCTACGAGCAGTACTTC
- TRBJ1-1 - TRBV11-3 CASSLRHGSEAFF TGTGCCAGCAGCTTGCGCCACGGTTCTGAAGCTTTCTTT
- TRBJ2-7 - TRBV9 CASSVAASVSYEQYF TGTGCCAGCAGCGTAGCGGCTAGCGTGAGCTACGAGCAGTACTTC
- TRBJ2-7 - TRBV27 CASSNWGVYEQYF TGTGCCAGCAGCAATTGGGGCGTCTACGAGCAGTACTTC
TRBD1 TRBJ1-1 - TRBV28 CASEVPAGTVNTEAFF TGTGCCAGCGAAGTGCCGGCCGGGACAGTGAACACTGAAGCTTTCTTT
TRBD2 TRBJ2-1 - TRBV4-2 CASNFRRGGRNEQFF TGTGCCAGCAACTTTCGACGGGGGGGCCGAAATGAGCAGTTCTTC
- TRBJ1-6 - TRBV18 CASSPNGYNSPLHF TGTGCCAGCTCACCAAACGGCTATAATTCACCCCTCCACTTT
TRBD1 TRBJ1-4 - TRBV28 CASSSGTGNEKLFF TGTGCCAGCAGTTCCGGGACAGGAAATGAAAAACTGTTTTTT
- TRBJ1-5 - TRBV15 CATSRHGGSNQPQHF TGTGCCACCAGCAGACACGGGGGGAGCAATCAGCCCCAGCATTTT
- TRBJ2-7 - TRBV5-4 CASSLGLLEGGQYF TGTGCCAGCAGCTTGGGCCTCCTGGAAGGCGGGCAGTACTTC
TRBD1 TRBJ1-5 - TRBV19 CASSFSDRGPSQHF TGTGCCAGTAGTTTTTCGGACAGGGGACCGTCCCAGCATTTT
- TRBJ1-1 - TRBV9 CASSVLSGNTEAFF TGTGCCAGCAGCGTTCTTAGTGGGAACACTGAAGCTTTCTTT
- TRBJ1-5 - TRBV4-1 CASSQGTGNQPQHF TGCGCCAGCAGCCAAGGAACAGGCAATCAGCCCCAGCATTTT
TRBD1 TRBJ1-1 - TRBV2 CASSDRGTYTEAFF TGTGCCAGCAGCGACAGGGGAACGTACACTGAAGCTTTCTTT
TRBD1 TRBJ2-2 - TRBV4-1 CASSQPDRDTGELFF TGCGCCAGCAGCCAACCCGACAGGGACACCGGGGAGCTGTTTTTT
- TRBJ2-5 - TRBV7-3 CASSLGQGGQETQYF TGTGCCAGCAGCTTAGGGCAGGGTGGGCAAGAGACCCAGTACTTC
- TRBJ2-7 - TRBV30 CAWNTGSEQYF TGTGCCTGGAACACAGGGTCCGAGCAGTACTTC
TRBD1 TRBJ2-1 - TRBV5-4 CASRSGTGAYNEQFF TGTGCCAGCAGATCCGGGACAGGAGCATACAATGAGCAGTTCTTC
- TRBJ2-1 - TRBV7-2 CASSFTGSSYNEQFF TGTGCCAGCAGCTTCACCGGGAGTTCCTACAATGAGCAGTTCTTC
TRBD2 TRBJ2-1 - TRBV18 CASSPPGLAMPIEQFF TGTGCCAGCTCACCACCGGGACTAGCAATGCCCATTGAGCAGTTCTTC
TRBD1 TRBJ2-7 - TRBV6-5 CASSPHGTGVYEQYF TGTGCCAGCAGCCCCCATGGGACAGGGGTCTACGAGCAGTACTTC
TRBD2 TRBJ2-7 - TRBV29-1 CSGGRQKHEQYF TGCAGCGGCGGGAGGCAAAAACACGAGCAGTACTTC
TRBD2 TRBJ2-1 - TRBV6-4 CASSGTSGRSYNEQFF TGTGCCAGCAGTGGGACTAGCGGGAGGTCCTACAATGAGCAGTTCTTC
TRBD2 TRBJ2-3 - TRBV15 CATSRDFGTSGRAPDTQYF TGTGCCACCAGCAGAGATTTTGGGACTAGCGGGAGGGCCCCAGATACGCAGTATTTT
TRBD1 TRBJ1-1 - TRBV5-1 CASSLGDSVEAFF TGCGCCAGCAGCCTGGGGGACAGTGTTGAAGCTTTCTTT
TRBD2 TRBJ2-1 - TRBV19 CASSMRLGLAEQFF TGTGCCAGTAGTATGAGACTCGGACTAGCGGAGCAGTTCTTC
TRBD1 TRBJ2-3 - TRBV7-6 CASSTGTGRDTQYF TGTGCCAGCAGCACCGGGACAGGGAGGGATACGCAGTATTTT
- TRBJ1-1 - TRBV25-1 CASSAQGNTEAFF TGTGCCAGCAGTGCACAGGGGAACACTGAAGCTTTCTTT
- TRBJ1-5 - TRBV6-1 CASRRLENQPQHF TGTGCCAGCAGAAGGTTGGAGAATCAGCCCCAGCATTTT
TRBD2 TRBJ2-1 - TRBV4-2 CASSGLAAYNEQFF TGTGCCAGCAGCGGACTAGCCGCCTACAATGAGCAGTTCTTC
- TRBJ1-1 - TRBV15 CATSRDNDGGLNTEAFF TGTGCCACCAGCAGAGATAATGATGGAGGGCTGAACACTGAAGCTTTCTTT